These 12 T cell receptor beta chains were all obtained from the same sample, sequenced in a study of long-term antiretroviral therapy in people with HIV. Sequencing used immunoSEQ v3.0 at survey level. Sequenced by immunoSEQ multiplex PCR; TCRdb stores in-frame clones only, minus some. The sample holds 9,500 to 11,000 clones; 81% are singletons and the top ten take about 17%. This specimen consisted of unsorted PBMCs, obtained 1.8 years after starting antiretroviral therapy. Every receptor here comes from a middle-aged man with HIV.

This clone came up a few times. The V call is TRBV28, the J call TRBJ1-5; D remains ambiguous. The CDR3 sequence is 13 residues long. V was pared by 8 bases and J by 0 bases, with 8 bases between. Germline V gives CDR1 MDHEN, CDR2 SYDVKM. The chain's CDR3 is CASWAYSNQPQHF. The CDR3 bases are TGTGCCAGCTGGGCATATAGCAATCAGCCCCAGCATTTT.

This chain joins TRBV7-6 and TRBJ2-2; 10 bases line up with TRBD2. V lost 5 bases and J lost 3; bases outside the gene matches: 6. The germline gives CDR1 SGHVS, CDR2 FNYEAQ. This CDR3 spans 16 amino acids. CDR3 bases: TGTGCCAGCAGCAGCCTAGCGGGAGACTACACCGGGGAGCTGTTTTTT. The encoded protein is CASSSLAGDYTGELFF.

The gene calls are TRBV18 and TRBJ1-2, with 7 bases aligning to TRBD1. J was trimmed by 7 bases and V by 1 base; bases with no gene match: 21. The CDR3 has 19 amino acids. Germline V gene lookup returns CDR1 KGHSH and CDR2 LQKENI. CDR3 amino acids: CASSPLRLNPGTVEGGYTF. DNA for the CDR3: TGTGCCAGCTCACCACTACGCTTAAACCCCGGGACAGTAGAAGGTGGCTACACCTTC.

J is TRBJ2-3 and V is TRBV19, with TRBD1 matching over 8 bases. Looked up from germline, CDR1 is LNHDA and CDR2 is SQIVND (reference sequence). J lost 4 bases, V lost 3 bases, and 3 bases had no gene match. CDR3 size: 14 residues. CDR3 nucleotides: TGTGCCAGTAGTATTGGACAGGGTCCAGATACGCAGTATTTT. Translating it yields CASSIGQGPDTQYF. The full variable domain, completed using reference TRBV19 and TRBJ2-3, is DGGITQSPKYLFRKEGQNVTLSCEQNLNHDAMYWYRQDPGQGLRLIYYSQIVNDFQKGDIAEGYSVSREKKESFPLTVTSAQKNPTAFYLCASSIGQGPDTQYFGPGTRLTVL.

This chain links TRBV27 with TRBJ1-4; possibly TRBD1 for D (6 bases). The V gene lost 6 bases and the J gene lost 0 bases, with 11 bases spanning the gap. The CDR3 spans 15 residues. Germline assignment: CDR1 MNHEY and CDR2 SMNVEV (reference sequence). CDR3 protein: CASSRGPATNEKLFF. CDR3 in DNA: TGTGCCAGCAGCCGGGGGCCAGCAACTAATGAAAAACTGTTTTTT. The variable domain in full, with the rest retrieved from reference TRBV27 and TRBJ1-4, is EAQVTQNPRYLITVTGKKLTVTCSQNMNHEYMSWYRQDPGLGLRQIYYSMNVEVTDKGDVPEGYKVSRKEKRNFPLILESPSPNQTSLYFCASSRGPATNEKLFFGSGTQLSVL.

The chain uses TRBV6-4 and TRBJ1-1; tentatively, D is TRBD1 (5 bases). Trimming shortened V by 4 bases and J by 1 base, and 7 bases separated the two germline ends. Germline CDR1 reads MRHNA; CDR2 reads SNTAGT. This CDR3 is built from 13 residues. The DNA for the CDR3 is TGTGCCAGCAGTGCCAGGGAGAACACTGAAGCTTTCTTT. It codes for CASSARENTEAFF.

The V and J genes are TRBV18 and TRBJ1-1; D gene uncertain. The germline gives CDR1 KGHSH, CDR2 LQKENI. This CDR3 is 17 amino acids long. V was cut by 3 bases and J by 1 base, with 18 bases left in between. In DNA, the CDR3 is TGTGCCAGCTCACCCCTGGGGAGCCGGAAAAAGAACACTGAAGCTTTCTTT. Encoded protein: CASSPLGSRKKNTEAFF.

The V call is TRBV6-5, the J call TRBJ1-1; no clear D. CDR3 length equals 14 residues. CDR1 is MNHEY, CDR2 SVGAGI, per germline. Trimming pared 0 bases from V and 3 bases from J, leaving 8 bases between. In DNA, the CDR3 is TGTGCCAGCAGTTACTCCGGGCCCTACACTGAAGCTTTCTTT. Its translation is CASSYSGPYTEAFF.

V and J are TRBV5-6 and TRBJ1-1, with D possibly matching TRBD1 (5 bases). The ends were cut back, 0 bases at V and 0 bases at J, with 15 bases in the middle. Germline values: CDR1 SGHDT, CDR2 YYEEEE. This CDR3 has 17 residues. The CDR3 DNA follows: TGTGCCAGCAGCTTGGCGAGACAGTGGGGCTTGAACACTGAAGCTTTCTTT. This translates into CASSLARQWGLNTEAFF.

This chain connects TRBV10-3 to TRBJ2-1; 8 nucleotides agree with TRBD2. Per the germline V gene, CDR1 is ENHRY and CDR2 is SYGVKD. J gave up 6 bases and V 6 bases, and 13 bases lay outside the gene matches. The CDR3 runs 16 residues. CDR3 sequence (DNA): TGTGCCATCAGAGTCACTAGCGGAAACATCGGCAATGAGCAGTTCTTC. Protein product: CAIRVTSGNIGNEQFF.

The chain carries TRBV28 and TRBJ2-1, with 9 positions matching TRBD2. J was trimmed by 0 bases and V by 9 bases; bases with no gene match: 3. The CDR3 contains 14 residues. The germline V gene encodes CDR1 MDHEN and CDR2 SYDVKM. In DNA form, the CDR3 reads TGTGCCAGTGGAGCGGGAGGCTCCTACAATGAGCAGTTCTTC. This gives the protein CASGAGGSYNEQFF.

V usage is TRBV29-1 and J usage is TRBJ2-7; tentative D call: TRBD1 (6 bases). The V and J ends lost 3 bases and 4 bases respectively, with 10 bases between them. CDR1 is SQVTM, CDR2 ANQGSEA, per germline. This CDR3 region has 12 residues. This CDR3 reads CSVEGRGYEQYF. CDR3 in DNA: TGCAGCGTTGAGGGCAGGGGTTACGAGCAGTACTTC.